What follows describes a single T cell receptor (beta chain). Its target is unknown. This sample was taken from a study of monozygotic twins with inflammatory bowel disease. Study results and caveats: Evidence failed to back one strong IBD-linked signal or clonotype.

Germline CDR1 reads SQVTM; CDR2 reads ANQGSEA. The CDR3 is 16 residues long. From the 5' RACE reads, TCRdb lists one entry per CDR3 protein and no DNA. Its listing shows about 140,000 distinct CDR3 sequences. The rearrangement uses TRBV29-1 and TRBJ2-3; the TCRdb call, TRBD1, lacks DNA for checking. This TCR was recovered from a human donor with ulcerative colitis or Crohn's disease, or a healthy co-twin of an affected twin (not recorded which). Input material: blood. CDR3: CSVEDWTGAGSDTQYF.